The 5 T cell receptor beta chains in this list originate from one sample, sequenced in a study of blood T cell dynamics during melanoma immunotherapy. Study-wide results and limits: Immune-effector CD8+ cells best matched cell-free DNA CDR3 sequences and were most clonal.

Profiling relied on immunoSEQ multiplex PCR, and the TCRdb table lists in-frame clones only, not all of them. Of about 740 clones listed, about 72% are singletons. Time point specified: pre-treatment baseline. TIE cells were CD3+ CD4- CD8+ CD45RA- CD45RO-high CD27- CCR7- memory T cells. These receptors' antigens are unknown. This material consisted of CD8+ T cells from blood, taken from a patient treated with checkpoint blockade. The receptors here all came from a human donor with melanoma.

The chain links TRBV5-6 to TRBJ2-7; D unresolved. Trimming removed 0 bases from V and 3 bases from J, with 10 bases in between. The germline gives CDR1 SGHDT, CDR2 YYEEEE. The CDR3 is made up of 14 amino acids. CDR3 in DNA: TGTGCCAGCAGCTTGGGAGGAGATTTCTACGAGCAGTACTTC. The encoded protein is CASSLGGDFYEQYF.

The chain is built from TRBV5-5 and TRBJ2-7; D may be TRBD2 (6 bases). This CDR3 contains 15 residues. V dropped 4 bases and J dropped 3 bases, with 17 bases sitting between them. The germline V gene encodes CDR1 SGHKS and CDR2 YYEKEE (reference sequence). The CDR3 DNA is TGTGCCAGCAGCAGGGAGTCTAGCGATATCTACGAGCAGTACTTC. This sequence encodes CASSRESSDIYEQYF.

This sequence joins TRBV6-8 and TRBJ2-7; no definite D call. V was clipped by 4 bases and J by 5 bases, with 15 bases between them. The CDR3 consists of 14 residues. Germline lookup yields CDR1 MNHGY and CDR2 SAAAGT. The CDR3 DNA sequence: TGTGCCAGCAGTTCGTGGACCCACACCGACGAGCAGTACTTC. Residues: CASSSWTHTDEQYF.

J is TRBJ2-7 and V is TRBV2; the D is unclear. The germline V gene has CDR1 SNHLY and CDR2 FYNNEI. This CDR3 has 13 residues. Trimming removed 2 bases from V and 5 bases from J, with 10 bases in between. This chain's CDR3 is CASSELDGNEQYF. As DNA, the CDR3 is TGTGCCAGCAGTGAACTGGACGGAAACGAGCAGTACTTC.

The table lists this clone with a count of one. The chain carries TRBV19 and TRBJ1-2; the D is unclear. Germline CDR1 reads LNHDA; CDR2 reads SQIVND (reference sequence). The CDR3 length is 13 residues. V dropped 2 bases and J dropped 4 bases, with 8 bases sitting between them. This CDR3 is CASSINTIYGYTF. CDR3 in DNA: TGTGCCAGTAGTATAAACACCATCTATGGCTACACCTTC. Full variable domain (remainder filled in from reference TRBV19 and TRBJ1-2): DGGITQSPKYLFRKEGQNVTLSCEQNLNHDAMYWYRQDPGQGLRLIYYSQIVNDFQKGDIAEGYSVSREKKESFPLTVTSAQKNPTAFYLCASSINTIYGYTFGSGTRLTVV.